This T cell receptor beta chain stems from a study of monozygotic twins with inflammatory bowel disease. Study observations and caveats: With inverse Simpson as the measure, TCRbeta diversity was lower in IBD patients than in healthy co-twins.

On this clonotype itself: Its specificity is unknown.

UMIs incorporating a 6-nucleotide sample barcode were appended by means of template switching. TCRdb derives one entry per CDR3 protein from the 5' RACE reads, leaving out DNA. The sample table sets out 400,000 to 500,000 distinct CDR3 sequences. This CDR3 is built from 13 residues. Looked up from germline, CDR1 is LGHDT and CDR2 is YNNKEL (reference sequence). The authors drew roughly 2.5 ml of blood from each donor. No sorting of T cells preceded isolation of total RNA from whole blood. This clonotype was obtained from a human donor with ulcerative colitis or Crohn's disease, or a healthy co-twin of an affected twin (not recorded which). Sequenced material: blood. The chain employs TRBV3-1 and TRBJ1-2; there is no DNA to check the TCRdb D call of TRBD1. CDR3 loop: CASSGTADYGYTF.